This T cell receptor beta chain originates from a study of cytomegalovirus exposure and HLA in healthy donors. General study findings and limits: Certain sequence variants were highly shared and formed a cluster, and this cluster was likely a sequencing artifact. Rarity marked most TCR sequences, yet some public TCRs occurred in many donors.

As concerns this clone: Antigen: not known.

The V gene end was trimmed by 4 bases and the J gene end by 0 bases; junction bases not matched to a gene: 3. The CDR3 extends over 15 amino acids. Germline V gene sequence: CDR1 SGHRS, CDR2 YFSETQ. Primers included in the PCR were 60 Vbeta and 13 Jbeta primers. Using immunoSEQ multiplex PCR, the repertoire was profiled, and TCRdb retains in-frame clones only, with some absent. The profile shows some 140,000 clones, roughly four fifths of them singletons. The clonotype was recovered from an older woman in good health and CMV-seronegative. The sequenced sample was PBMCs. The V and J genes are TRBV5-1 and TRBJ2-1; 8 bases align to TRBD1. CDR3: CASSEQGGSYNEQFF. In DNA, the CDR3 is TGCGCCAGCAGCGAACAGGGGGGCTCCTACAATGAGCAGTTCTTC. Using reference TRBV5-1 and TRBJ2-1 for the parts outside the CDR3, the full variable domain is KAGVTQTPRYLIKTRGQQVTLSCSPISGHRSVSWYQQTPGQGLQFLFEYFSETQRNKGNFPGRFSGRQFSNSRSEMNVSTLELGDSALYLCASSEQGGSYNEQFFGPGTRLTVL.